This TCR beta chain was sequenced during a study of regulatory T cells in long-lasting Graves disease. Germline V gene sequence: CDR1 SGHTA, CDR2 FQGTGA. After removal of 0 bases from V and 1 base from J, the junction contained 2 bases not matched to a gene. The CDR3 consists of 16 residues. Regarding time point: newly diagnosed GD, antithyroid drugs for less than 3 months. TCR sequences were obtained from RNA taken from PBMCs. Study-wide points: Patients with persistent disease showed a bias toward TRBV28, TRBJ1-2 and TRBJ2-5.

This clonotype came up a few times. Its antigen is still unknown. Construction of the TCR beta libraries employed iRepertoire HTBI primers in conjunction with Arm-PCR of CDR3 regions. TCRdb re-called the multiplex PCR reads with MiXCR, one entry per CDR3 protein. The table records about 440,000 distinct CDR3 sequences, just under 15% of them present only once. This sample was also put to use in a study of T cells in Graves' hyperthyroidism and ophthalmopathy.

The TCR sequence derives from a woman aged 30 to 39 with Graves disease. Sequenced here: peripheral blood mononuclear cells (PBMCs), sampled at new diagnosis, from a patient treated with antithyroid drugs. The chain employs TRBV7-3 and TRBJ2-1; the match to TRBD2 covers 8 bases. In nucleotides, the CDR3 is TGTGCCAGCAGCTTAACTAGCGGGACATCCTACAATGAGCAGTTCTTC. Protein product: CASSLTSGTSYNEQFF.